Below are 24 T cell receptor beta chains sequenced from a single sample in a study of PD-1 blockade in classical Hodgkin lymphoma. Time point indicated: cycle 4 day 1 (C4D1), after 6 weeks of nivolumab. All patients experienced relapse after autologous stem cell transplantation, and brentuximab vedotin exposure was variable. Assay: immunoSEQ multiplex PCR; the TCRdb copy retains only in-frame clones and omits some. The sample carries around 25,000 clones, roughly 90% recorded once. This material consisted of peripheral blood mononuclear cells (PBMCs), taken before the fourth cycle of nivolumab. The source of these receptors is a human donor with classical Hodgkin lymphoma.

The chain has TRBV7-3 and TRBJ2-5; D is tentatively TRBD1 or TRBD2 (5 bases each). Trimming shortened V by 5 bases and J by 4 bases, and 20 bases separated the two germline ends. Germline CDR1 reads SGHTA; CDR2 reads FQGTGA. The CDR3 contains 16 residues. The CDR3 coding sequence is TGTGCCAGCAGCCCCCCCGGGGAAAGGGGTAGAGAGACCCAGTACTTC. Its protein is CASSPPGERGRETQYF.

CDR3 sequence reads: CASSLLSGDSSYNEQFF. The CDR3 region has the DNA TGTGCCAGCAGCTTACTGTCTGGGGACAGCTCCTACAATGAGCAGTTCTTC. V and J are TRBV7-6 and TRBJ2-1; 7 positions match TRBD1. Germline-derived CDR1 and CDR2 are SGHVS and FNYEAQ. The CDR3 runs 17 residues. The trim removed 2 bases at V and 0 bases at J, leaving 7 bases unmatched.

The V and J genes are TRBV12-5 and TRBJ2-3, with D possibly matching TRBD1 (6 bases). CDR1 is LGHNT and CDR2 is FRNRAP in the germline V gene. The CDR3 has 17 amino acids. V lost 5 bases to trimming and J lost 1 base, with 19 bases between them. CDR3 in amino acids: CASGLTGSSFGTDTQYF. In nucleotides, the CDR3 is TGTGCTAGTGGTCTCACAGGGTCCTCGTTTGGCACAGATACGCAGTATTTT.

The chain joins TRBV15 to TRBJ2-7; TRBD1 aligns across 7 bases. The CDR3 spans 14 residues. Per germline, CDR1 LNHNV and CDR2 YYDKDF (reference sequence). V lost 5 bases, J lost 1 base, and 5 bases stayed unmatched. The DNA of the CDR3 is TGTGCCACCAGCTTCCGGGACAGATCCTACGAGCAGTACTTC. Its translation: CATSFRDRSYEQYF.

The chain employs TRBV29-1 and TRBJ1-2; perhaps TRBD1 as D (5 bases). The CDR3 contains 15 residues. The ends were cut back, 1 base at V and 4 bases at J, with 16 bases in the middle. Germline V gene data show CDR1 as SQVTM and CDR2 as ANQGSEA. The CDR3 loop is CSVEGGTGPGYGYTF. The DNA of the CDR3 is TGCAGCGTTGAAGGGGGGACGGGCCCGGGCTATGGCTACACCTTC.

V is TRBV19 and J is TRBJ2-5; 7 nucleotides agree with TRBD1. Trimming cost V 0 bases and J 4 bases; bases outside gene matches: 5. There are 15 residues in the CDR3. Germline V lookup: CDR1 LNHDA, CDR2 SQIVND (reference sequence). The DNA for the CDR3 is TGTGCCAGTAGTATAGATCTCAGGGGGACAGAGACCCAGTACTTC. Its translation: CASSIDLRGTETQYF.

The chain joins TRBV19 to TRBJ2-7; TRBD1 aligns across 7 bases. Per germline, CDR1 LNHDA and CDR2 SQIVND (reference sequence). The ends lost 8 bases at V and 2 bases at J; junction bases unmatched: 12. There are 15 residues in the CDR3. CDR3 sequence (DNA): TGTGCCAGTCGCCCTGAAGGGGGCTTGCCCTACGAGCAGTACTTC. It is translated as CASRPEGGLPYEQYF. The variable domain in full, with the rest retrieved from reference TRBV19 and TRBJ2-7, is DGGITQSPKYLFRKEGQNVTLSCEQNLNHDAMYWYRQDPGQGLRLIYYSQIVNDFQKGDIAEGYSVSREKKESFPLTVTSAQKNPTAFYLCASRPEGGLPYEQYFGPGTRLTVT.

The rearrangement links TRBV7-9 to TRBJ1-4; D not resolved. Looked up from germline, CDR1 is SEHNR and CDR2 is FQNEAQ (reference sequence). This CDR3 has 14 residues. V was cut by 5 bases and J by 0 bases, with 7 bases left in between. In DNA, the CDR3 is TGTGCCAGCAGCCTGACCGCAACTAATGAAAAACTGTTTTTT. It translates to CASSLTATNEKLFF. Supplemented by reference TRBV7-9 and TRBJ1-4, the full variable domain reads DTGVSQNPRHKITKRGQNVTFRCDPISEHNRLYWYRQTLGQGPEFLTYFQNEAQLEKSRLLSDRFSAERPKGSFSTLEIQRTEQGDSAMYLCASSLTATNEKLFFGSGTQLSVL.

The V call is TRBV7-2, the J call TRBJ1-5, with a possible D match to TRBD1 (6 bases). V shed 4 bases and J shed 4 bases, with 11 bases lying between them. The CDR3 covers 14 residues. Germline CDR1 SGHTA, CDR2 FQGNSA. For the CDR3, the DNA is TGTGCCAGCAGCTCCTCCGGGACAAATCAGCCCCAGCATTTT. It translates to CASSSSGTNQPQHF.

CDR3 region: CASSLGVGDRGYEQYF. As DNA, the CDR3 is TGTGCCAGCAGCTTAGGGGTGGGCGACAGGGGCTACGAGCAGTACTTC. The chain recombines TRBV7-6 with TRBJ2-7; 8 positions agree with TRBD1. Germline CDR1 is SGHVS and CDR2 is FNYEAQ. V lost 1 base and J lost 3; bases outside the gene matches: 8. The CDR3 covers 16 residues.

The chain couples TRBV2 to TRBJ1-5; a possible D gene is TRBD1 (5 bases). The CDR3 is 15 residues long. Germline assignment: CDR1 SNHLY and CDR2 FYNNEI. Between the trimmed V and J ends, which lost 5 bases and 0 bases, there was a span of 11 bases. CDR3: CASSRTGTSNQPQHF. Here the CDR3 DNA reads TGTGCCAGCAGTCGCACCGGGACTAGCAATCAGCCCCAGCATTTT.

V gene TRBV7-7 combines with J gene TRBJ2-3, with 9 positions matching TRBD1. Germline V gene sequence: CDR1 SSHAT, CDR2 FNYEAQ (reference sequence). Trimming cost V 5 bases and J 0 bases; bases outside gene matches: 3. The CDR3 has 15 residues. CDR3 in amino acids: CASSLGTGSTDTQYF. The CDR3 coding sequence is TGTGCCAGCAGCCTGGGGACAGGGAGCACAGATACGCAGTATTTT.

Within the sample, this clone is large (0.1 to 1%). The CDR3 DNA is TGTGCCAGCAGCTTAGCCCAACTACCTTCACCCCTCCACTTT. As protein: CASSLAQLPSPLHF. The rearrangement links TRBV7-9 to TRBJ1-6; no definite D call. The CDR3 spans 14 residues. CDR1 and CDR2 from the germline V gene are SEHNR and FQNEAQ (reference sequence). The V end lost 0 bases, the J end lost 9 bases, and 9 bases lay between the germline ends.

The chain links TRBV6-1 to TRBJ2-5; D is perhaps TRBD1 or TRBD2 (5 bases each). In germline, CDR1 is MNHNS, CDR2 SASEGT. The CDR3 runs 17 residues. V was clipped by 0 bases and J by 6 bases, with 20 bases between them. CDR3 protein: CASSEATYGTDLKTQYF. The CDR3 region has the DNA TGTGCCAGCAGTGAAGCAACCTATGGGACCGACCTGAAGACCCAGTACTTC.

This chain connects TRBV21-1 to TRBJ2-7; the DNA was not compared with TRBD1, the D call given in the table. TRBV21-1 is reported as a pseudogene. The CDR3 contains 17 residues. CDR3 in DNA: TGTGCCAGCAGCCCCCACCGGGACAGGGTTTTGGCCTACGAGCAGTACTTC. It specifies CASSPHRDRVLAYEQYF.

V usage is TRBV5-4 and J usage is TRBJ2-3; the match to TRBD1 covers 7 bases. The CDR3 consists of 14 residues. Germline V gene sequence: CDR1 SGHNT, CDR2 YYREEE (reference sequence). V shed 4 bases, J shed 4 bases, and the junction held 6 bases outside the gene matches. This CDR3 is CASSRDRAADTQYF. CDR3 DNA: TGTGCCAGCAGCCGTGACAGGGCGGCAGATACGCAGTATTTT. Full variable domain (remainder filled in from reference TRBV5-4 and TRBJ2-3): ETGVTQSPTHLIKTRGQQVTLRCSSQSGHNTVSWYQQALGQGPQFIFQYYREEENGRGNFPPRFSGLQFPNYSSELNVNALELDDSALYLCASSRDRAADTQYFGPGTRLTVL.

Concerning this clone itself: A read error may be the cause here, since a much bigger clone is one base away. The V gene is TRBV7-8, the J gene TRBJ1-1; D is uncertain. The ends were cut back, 3 bases at V and 0 bases at J, with 5 bases in the middle. Germline lookup yields CDR1 SGHVS and CDR2 FQNEAQ. This CDR3 has 13 amino acids. The DNA of the CDR3 is TGTGCCAGCAGCTTGGGGATGAACACTGAAGCTTTCTTT. As protein: CASSLGMNTEAFF.

This sequence joins TRBV2 and TRBJ2-2; 13 bases agree with TRBD2. The ends lost 5 bases at V and 5 bases at J; junction bases unmatched: 2. Per germline, CDR1 SNHLY and CDR2 FYNNEI. The CDR3 totals 15 residues. The CDR3 sequence is CASSWTSGSTGELFF. The CDR3, as DNA: TGTGCCAGCAGTTGGACTAGCGGGAGTACCGGGGAGCTGTTTTTT.

CDR3 DNA: TGTGCCAGCTCACCGGGACTAGCGGGGATTGATACGCAGTATTTT. Its translation: CASSPGLAGIDTQYF. This rearrangement joins TRBV18 to TRBJ2-3; TRBD2 matches at 13 bases. This CDR3 has 15 residues. Germline V gives CDR1 KGHSH, CDR2 LQKENI. The V segment lost 3 bases and the J segment 6 bases; nucleotides outside the gene matches: 3.

The chain recombines TRBV6-6 with TRBJ1-2, with D possibly being TRBD1 (6 bases). Trimming cost V 8 bases and J 4 bases, with 17 bases left between them. Germline V gene data show CDR1 as MNHNY and CDR2 as SVGAGI (reference sequence). This CDR3 contains 14 residues. The CDR3 sequence: CASSKAGEGYGYTF. The CDR3 bases are TGTGCCAGCTCAAAAGCAGGGGAGGGCTATGGCTACACCTTC.

For the CDR3, the DNA is TGTGCCAGCAGTGAAGCGTCAGGGGGCCTCTACAATGAGCAGTTCTTC. Translating it yields CASSEASGGLYNEQFF. The genes are TRBV6-1 and TRBJ2-1, with 8 bases identical to TRBD1. Germline values: CDR1 MNHNS, CDR2 SASEGT. V trimming: 0 bases; J trimming: 3 bases; junction bases outside the gene matches: 4. The CDR3 sequence is 16 residues long.

The chain has TRBV6-6 and TRBJ1-5; unclear D gene. Between the trimmed V and J ends, which lost 0 bases and 2 bases, there was a span of 8 bases. CDR1 is MNHNY, CDR2 SVGAGI, per germline (reference sequence). The CDR3 covers 15 residues. The chain's CDR3 is CASSYSSLGNQPQHF. CDR3 DNA sequence: TGTGCCAGCAGTTACTCGTCTCTGGGCAATCAGCCCCAGCATTTT.

The chain has TRBV6-1 and TRBJ2-5; D may be TRBD1 or TRBD2 (5 bases each). The germline gives CDR1 MNHNS, CDR2 SASEGT. V was clipped by 2 bases and J by 2 bases, with 12 bases between them. CDR3 length equals 15 residues. The CDR3 nucleotides are TGTGCCAGCAGTGAACCAGGGTGGGGGCAAGAGACCCAGTACTTC. Translating gives CASSEPGWGQETQYF.

The chain links TRBV6-5 to TRBJ1-1; no reliable D call. The CDR3 length is 13 residues. From germline, CDR1 is MNHEY and CDR2 SVGAGI. Trimming left V 0 bases short and J 4 bases short, with 6 bases between. The CDR3 here is CASSYSGATEAFF. The CDR3 region has the DNA TGTGCCAGCAGTTACTCGGGAGCCACTGAAGCTTTCTTT.